The next 30 T cell receptor beta chains were all read from a single sample in a study of blood T cells in healthy people across ages. The second PCR ran about 6 to 12 cycles with a sample-barcoded 5' primer and J-beta primers. MiXCR, applied by TCRdb to the 5' RACE reads, yields one record per CDR3 protein. Of 1.5 million to 2 million distinct CDR3 sequences detected, 25% to 30% appear once; the ten largest clones hold 7% to 9%. The sequenced material came from blood. The receptor source for this set is a woman under 40 in good health.

This clonotype was recorded a few times. V usage is TRBV7-3 and J usage is TRBJ2-5, with D perhaps TRBD1 or TRBD2 (6 bases each). V shed 5 bases and J shed 7 bases, with 14 bases lying between them. Germline V CDR1 and CDR2: SGHTA, FQGTGA. CDR3 size: 13 residues. The CDR3 region has the DNA TGTGCCAGCAGCCCTGGGGGGCAGGGGACCCAGTACTTC. Amino acids: CASSPGGQGTQYF.

The chain employs TRBV20-1 and TRBJ1-6; perhaps TRBD1 as D (5 bases). This CDR3 has 15 residues. The V end was cut by 1 base, the J end by 6 bases, with 13 bases between. Germline CDR1 reads DFQATT; CDR2 reads SNEGSKA (reference sequence). The CDR3 protein is CSARVQGVGNSPLHF. DNA of the CDR3: TGCAGTGCTAGAGTCCAGGGAGTGGGTAATTCACCCCTCCACTTT.

This clonotype was seen a handful of times. The chain links TRBV20-1 to TRBJ1-5; 7 bases line up with TRBD1. V trimming: 1 base; J trimming: 0 bases; junction bases outside the gene matches: 6. The germline V gene has CDR1 DFQATT and CDR2 SNEGSKA (reference sequence). The CDR3 length is 16 residues. The CDR3 spells CSARGQGTDSNQPQHF. CDR3 DNA: TGCAGTGCTAGAGGTCAAGGGACAGATAGCAATCAGCCCCAGCATTTT.

For this clonotype: Sequence at one end of the junction differs from germline and may be a read error. The rearrangement uses TRBV11-2 and TRBJ2-5; perhaps TRBD1 as D (6 bases). There are 14 residues in the CDR3. In germline, CDR1 is SGHAT, CDR2 FQNNGV. The CDR3 protein is CAGSSLRGKETQYF. The CDR3 DNA sequence: TGTGCCGGCAGCTCCCTAAGGGGGAAAGAGACCCAGTACTTC.

The V gene is TRBV6-1, the J gene TRBJ1-4; 7 nucleotides agree with TRBD1. In germline, CDR1 is MNHNS, CDR2 SASEGT. There are 14 residues in the CDR3. The V segment lost 8 bases and the J segment 11 bases; nucleotides outside the gene matches: 14. CDR3 nucleotide sequence: TGTGCCAGCGGTGGATTGGCAAACAGGGGCAAACTGTTTTTT. Translated: CASGGLANRGKLFF.

The chain has TRBV20-1 and TRBJ1-6; no firm D call. This CDR3 has 11 residues. Germline assignment: CDR1 DFQATT and CDR2 SNEGSKA (reference sequence). The V end lost 0 bases, the J end lost 12 bases, and 6 bases lay between the germline ends. CDR3 coding DNA: TGCAGTGCTAGAGACGGAATACCCCTCCACTTT. Encoded protein: CSARDGIPLHF.

The V gene is TRBV7-2, the J gene TRBJ1-1, with D hard to call. Germline values: CDR1 SGHTA, CDR2 FQGNSA. The CDR3 length is 13 residues. Trimming pared 8 bases from V and 0 bases from J, leaving 10 bases between. CDR3 coding DNA: TGTGCCAGCTCCGCCAGCATGAACACTGAAGCTTTCTTT. This encodes CASSASMNTEAFF.

The chain is built from TRBV18 and TRBJ2-5; D remains unclear. Germline loops: CDR1 KGHSH, CDR2 LQKENI. The CDR3 length is 14 residues. V was shortened by 3 bases and J by 1 base, with 9 bases between the two germline ends. The CDR3 loop is CASSPSDFQETQYF. CDR3 in DNA: TGTGCCAGCTCACCGTCGGATTTCCAAGAGACCCAGTACTTC.

The rearrangement uses TRBV15 and TRBJ2-2, with D uncertain. Germline loops: CDR1 LNHNV, CDR2 YYDKDF (reference sequence). The CDR3 is 13 amino acids. V gave up 4 bases and J gave up 0 bases, with 3 bases separating them. CDR3: CATSITNTGELFF. For the CDR3, the DNA is TGTGCCACCAGCATAACGAACACCGGGGAGCTGTTTTTT.

A word on this clonotype: A much larger clone differs from this one at a single base, so this may be a read error. The J gene is TRBJ2-5, the V gene TRBV9; D uncertain. The CDR3 sequence is 15 residues long. The germline CDR1 and CDR2 sequences are SGDLS and YYNGEE. The CDR3 loop reads CAGSATGYSRETQYF. The CDR3 DNA follows: TGTGCCGGCAGCGCGACCGGCTATAGTCGAGAGACCCAGTACTTC. Looking up the rest from reference TRBV9 and TRBJ2-5 gives the full variable domain: DSGVTQTPKHLITATGQRVTLRCSPRSGDLSVYWYQQSLDQGLQFLIQYYNGEERAKGNILERFSAQQFPDLHSELNLSSLELGDSALYFCAGSATGYSRETQYFGPGTRLLVL.

This chain uses TRBV6-8 with TRBJ2-5; TRBD1 agrees at 8 bases. Germline V lookup: CDR1 MNHGY, CDR2 SAAAGT. V shed 0 bases, J shed 11 bases, and the junction held 17 bases outside the gene matches. CDR3 length: 17 amino acids. The CDR3 here is CASSYSKVDRASNEQYF. The DNA of the CDR3 is TGTGCCAGCAGTTACTCGAAGGTGGACAGGGCATCTAATGAGCAGTACTTC.

V usage is TRBV5-1 and J usage is TRBJ2-1, with TRBD2 matching over 11 bases. CDR1 and CDR2 from the germline V gene are SGHRS and YFSETQ. The V gene end was trimmed by 4 bases and the J gene end by 6 bases; junction bases not matched to a gene: 6. The CDR3 consists of 15 residues. CDR3 protein: CASSDPGLAANEQFF. The CDR3, as DNA: TGCGCCAGCAGCGACCCGGGACTAGCGGCCAATGAGCAGTTCTTC.

The V and J genes are TRBV12-3 or TRBV12-4 and TRBJ2-3; 7 nucleotides agree with TRBD2. The CDR3 is made up of 13 amino acids. J lost 4 bases, V lost 7 bases, and 5 bases had no gene match. CDR3 nucleotides: TGTGCCAGCATGGGGGGGGTCCCAGATACGCAGTATTTT. It is translated as CASMGGVPDTQYF.

In the case of this clonotype: A much larger clone lies one base from this, so it may be a read error. The gene calls are TRBV7-2 and TRBJ2-7; 8 nucleotides agree with TRBD1. The CDR3 has 13 amino acids. Per the germline V gene, CDR1 is SGHTA and CDR2 is FQGNSA. CDR3 loop: CASSKQGGYGQYF. DNA of the CDR3: TGTGCCAGCAGCAAACAGGGGGGCTACGGGCAGTACTTC.

This clonotype was counted between two and nine times. The chain recombines TRBV15 with TRBJ2-7, with TRBD2 matching 7 bases. The CDR3 has 16 residues. V lost 5 bases and J lost 3; bases outside the gene matches: 13. Germline V gene data show CDR1 as LNHNV and CDR2 as YYDKDF (reference sequence). In DNA, the CDR3 is TGTGCCACCAGCTTCCAAGCGGGAATGGTTGGCTACGAGCAGTACTTC. This codes for CATSFQAGMVGYEQYF. The entire variable domain, with the rest obtained from reference TRBV15 and TRBJ2-7, is as follows: DAMVIQNPRYQVTQFGKPVTLSCSQTLNHNVMYWYQQKSSQAPKLLFHYYDKDFNNEADTPDNFQSRRPNTSFCFLDIRSPGLGDTAMYLCATSFQAGMVGYEQYFGPGTRLTVT.

This clonotype was seen a handful of times. The chain employs TRBV3-1 and TRBJ1-5; D unresolved. Germline lookup yields CDR1 LGHDT and CDR2 YNNKEL (reference sequence). The CDR3 consists of 16 residues. Trimming removed 2 bases from V and 2 bases from J, with 13 bases in between. CDR3 amino acids: CASSQTAGRRNQPQHF. CDR3 DNA sequence: TGTGCCAGCAGCCAAACCGCTGGACGGCGCAATCAGCCCCAGCATTTT.

This rearrangement joins TRBV24-1 to TRBJ1-1; D uncertain. The V and J ends lost 9 bases and 0 bases respectively, with 16 bases between them. Germline-derived CDR1 and CDR2 are KGHDR and SFDVKD. This CDR3 comprises 15 residues. The CDR3 protein is CATSRGKVLNTEAFF. In nucleotides, the CDR3 is TGTGCCACCTCACGTGGCAAGGTATTGAACACTGAAGCTTTCTTT.

This clonotype turned up a few times. This sequence joins TRBV7-6 and TRBJ2-4; 12 nucleotides line up with TRBD2. J gave up 13 bases and V 5 bases, and 15 bases lay outside the gene matches. CDR1 and CDR2 (germline): SGHVS, FNYEAQ. The CDR3 loop spans 16 amino acids. The chain's CDR3 is CASSPGTSGSLGEQYF. The CDR3 DNA sequence: TGTGCCAGCAGCCCGGGGACTAGCGGGTCCCTGGGGGAGCAGTACTTC.

The genes are TRBV27 and TRBJ1-5; D not certain. The CDR3 spans 14 residues. Germline assignment: CDR1 MNHEY and CDR2 SMNVEV (reference sequence). V shed 3 bases and J shed 6 bases, with 12 bases lying between them. For the CDR3, the DNA is TGTGCCAGCAGTTTCTCTATCGGCGGTCAGCCCCAGCATTTT. This gives the protein CASSFSIGGQPQHF.

This clonotype was found many times. The chain employs TRBV20-1 and TRBJ2-1, with 11 bases matching TRBD2. Trimming at V came to 3 bases and at J to 4 bases, leaving 5 bases not matched to a gene. The germline V gene encodes CDR1 DFQATT and CDR2 SNEGSKA (reference sequence). The CDR3 sequence is 15 residues long. CDR3 in DNA: TGCAGTGCTAGGGGACTAGCGGATGGGTACAATGAGCAGTTCTTC. Translated, it gives CSARGLADGYNEQFF.

The V call is TRBV20-1, the J call TRBJ2-3, with 12 bases identical to TRBD1. CDR1 is DFQATT and CDR2 is SNEGSKA in the germline V gene (reference sequence). The CDR3 length is 18 residues. The junction had 17 bases not matched to a gene; V was cut back by 6 bases and J by 4 bases. As DNA, the CDR3 is TGCAGTGCACCGGGACAGGGGGCAGGGACGCCTGGGGCAGATACGCAGTATTTT. This encodes CSAPGQGAGTPGADTQYF.

V is TRBV20-1 and J is TRBJ2-1; TRBD2 might be the D (5 bases). The V gene lost 1 base and the J gene lost 9 bases, with 10 bases spanning the gap. In germline, CDR1 is DFQATT, CDR2 SNEGSKA (reference sequence). The CDR3 has 12 residues. The CDR3 region has the DNA TGCAGTGCTAGAGCCAGCCGGGGTGAGCAGTTCTTC. This sequence encodes CSARASRGEQFF.

This clonotype was counted a few times. The J gene is TRBJ1-4, the V gene TRBV7-6; no clear D. The V gene lost 1 base and the J gene lost 0 bases, with 9 bases spanning the gap. Germline CDR1 is SGHVS and CDR2 is FNYEAQ. The CDR3 is 16 amino acids. The CDR3 here is CASSLETTATNEKLFF. DNA for the CDR3: TGTGCCAGCAGCTTAGAAACTACTGCAACTAATGAAAAACTGTTTTTT.

This clonotype has more than one count but fewer than ten. This chain links TRBV5-1 with TRBJ2-1; the D is unclear. The ends were cut back, 1 base at V and 4 bases at J, with 15 bases in the middle. Per the germline V gene, CDR1 is SGHRS and CDR2 is YFSETQ. This CDR3 is built from 16 residues. The CDR3 coding sequence is TGCGCCAGCAGCTTGTTCGGGCCCAATACATACAATGAGCAGTTCTTC. Amino acid sequence: CASSLFGPNTYNEQFF.

This clonotype appeared many times. In nucleotides, the CDR3 is TGCAGCGGACGGGACAGGGAGAACTATGGCTACACCTTC. Translating gives CSGRDRENYGYTF. This rearrangement joins TRBV29-1 to TRBJ1-2, with 9 bases that match TRBD1. V was clipped by 7 bases and J by 2 bases; unmatched bases: 5. Germline CDR1 is SQVTM and CDR2 is ANQGSEA. The CDR3 is 13 residues long.

The CDR3 spells CASTGGTGVADTQYF. The DNA of the CDR3 is TGTGCCAGCACTGGCGGGACAGGGGTCGCAGATACGCAGTATTTT. This chain links TRBV27 with TRBJ2-3, with 10 bases matching TRBD1. There are 15 residues in the CDR3. Germline assignment: CDR1 MNHEY and CDR2 SMNVEV (reference sequence). Unmatched junction bases numbered 8, after V lost 7 bases and J lost 4 bases.

This clonotype was recorded many times. The rearrangement uses TRBV12-3 or TRBV12-4 and TRBJ2-1, with no clear D. The CDR3 is 17 amino acids. Trimming took 3 bases from V and 7 from J, leaving 22 bases between them. The CDR3 sequence: CASSFFAYGSRGNEQFF. The CDR3 bases are TGTGCCAGCAGTTTCTTTGCGTACGGTTCCCGTGGGAATGAGCAGTTCTTC.

This clonotype was detected ten times or more. V gene TRBV28 combines with J gene TRBJ2-1, with 9 bases matching TRBD1. Germline CDR1 is MDHEN and CDR2 is SYDVKM. The CDR3 covers 16 residues. With 4 bases clipped from V and 6 bases from J, the junction kept 10 bases outside the gene matches. The CDR3, as DNA: TGTGCCAGCAGTTCTGTGACAGGGGGGGTTCTCAATGAGCAGTTCTTC. It encodes CASSSVTGGVLNEQFF.

V and J are TRBV10-3 and TRBJ2-1, with TRBD2 matching over 10 bases. Looked up from germline, CDR1 is ENHRY and CDR2 is SYGVKD. With 6 bases clipped from V and 6 bases from J, the junction kept 11 bases outside the gene matches. CDR3 length: 16 residues. CDR3 DNA sequence: TGTGCCATCAGCGAGGGAGCCAGCGGGAGGGCCAATGAGCAGTTCTTC. Its translation is CAISEGASGRANEQFF.

The chain combines TRBV7-2 with TRBJ2-7; D may correspond to TRBD1 or TRBD2 (5 bases each). Trimming took off 1 base at V and 2 bases at J, with 12 bases between the two ends. The CDR3 consists of 15 residues. Germline V lookup: CDR1 SGHTA, CDR2 FQGNSA. The chain's CDR3 is CASSLGGETTYEQYF. The CDR3 DNA sequence: TGTGCCAGCAGCTTAGGAGGGGAAACCACCTACGAGCAGTACTTC.